This T cell receptor (beta chain) was observed in a study of vaccination and CD4 T cells after COVID-19. Treatment here: approximately 11-day PBMC culture with coronavirus spike peptide pools or control peptides (ViraFEST assay). Gathered ahead of the COVID-19 pandemic (2011-2018) were the CD4+ T cells of the unexposed donor. CD4+ T cells that had been cultured provided DNA sequenced with the Oncomine TCR Beta short-read assay. TCRdb reprocessed the PCR reads with MiXCR, giving one entry per CDR3 protein. The sample includes around 7,400 distinct CDR3 sequences, 45% to 55% seen only once; the top ten take more than 15%. Of note for this clonotype: Its cognate antigen is unknown.

The CDR3 has 14 amino acids. Looked up from germline, CDR1 is MNHNS and CDR2 is SASEGT. Trimming took 4 bases from V and 7 from J, leaving 14 bases between them. Sequenced material: CD4+ T cells from blood, cultured in vitro. This chain joins TRBV6-1 and TRBJ1-5, with D possibly being TRBD1 (5 bases). This TCR came from a human donor in good health. The CDR3 coding sequence is TGTGCCAGCAGTGGGGGGGAGGGAGGGCAGCCCCAGCATTTT. Its protein product is CASSGGEGGQPQHF.